This T cell receptor beta chain was sequenced during a study of cytomegalovirus exposure and HLA in healthy donors. V lost 8 bases, J lost 2 bases, and 12 bases lay in between. The CDR3 totals 13 residues. Germline lookup yields CDR1 ENHRY and CDR2 SYGVKD. All donors participated as healthy donors of bone marrow. As for this clone: Its antigen is as yet unknown.

Findings and limits, study-wide: In a later analysis, parvovirus B19, influenza, CMV and Epstein-Barr virus appeared linked to several top co-occurrence clusters.

13 Jbeta primers and 60 Vbeta primers were used for the PCR. The authors' processing: About 10 million shared chains were among around 80 million unique TCR beta chains counted in a later analysis. Here immunoSEQ multiplex PCR was the method, and the copy in TCRdb shows in-frame clones only, minus some. V, J and clone size derive from that table, while D and trimming were established from the DNA sequence. The repertoire has more than 100,000 clones, 63% of them found once; the top ten carry about 9.1%. This receptor was identified in a middle-aged man in good health and CMV-seropositive. The J gene is TRBJ1-2, the V gene TRBV10-3, with D unclear. The source material was PBMCs. The CDR3 loop is CAIVGPGNYGYTF. CDR3 nucleotide sequence: TGTGCCATCGTTGGTCCCGGGAACTATGGCTACACCTTC.